This T cell receptor (beta chain) was sequenced during a study of CD8 T cells in Susac syndrome. This CDR3 spans 14 amino acids. From germline, CDR1 is MNHNY and CDR2 SVGAGI (reference sequence). V lost 7 bases, J lost 2 bases, and 13 bases lay in between. Reverse transcription of about 0.45 to 1 ug RNA used random hexamers. Using its own MiXCR run on the immunoSEQ multiplex PCR reads, TCRdb lists one record per CDR3 protein. The sample lists some 150,000 distinct CDR3 sequences, almost 96% occurring once. The sequence came from a human donor with Susac syndrome. The chain couples TRBV6-6 to TRBJ2-3; possibly TRBD2 for D (5 bases). The sequenced sample was CD4+ T cells from PBMCs. The CDR3 loop reads CASNNGGPTDTQYF. The DNA of the CDR3 is TGTGCCAGCAATAACGGAGGACCCACAGATACGCAGTATTTT.